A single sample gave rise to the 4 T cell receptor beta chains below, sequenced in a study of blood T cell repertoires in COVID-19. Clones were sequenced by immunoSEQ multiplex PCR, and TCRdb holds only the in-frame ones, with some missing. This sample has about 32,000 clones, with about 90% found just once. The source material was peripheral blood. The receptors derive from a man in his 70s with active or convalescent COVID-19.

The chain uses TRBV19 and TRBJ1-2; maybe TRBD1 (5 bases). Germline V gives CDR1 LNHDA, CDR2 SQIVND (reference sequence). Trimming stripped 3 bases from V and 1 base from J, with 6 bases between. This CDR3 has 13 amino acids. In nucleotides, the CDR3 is TGTGCCAGTAGTATCCAGGGTAACTATGGCTACACCTTC. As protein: CASSIQGNYGYTF.

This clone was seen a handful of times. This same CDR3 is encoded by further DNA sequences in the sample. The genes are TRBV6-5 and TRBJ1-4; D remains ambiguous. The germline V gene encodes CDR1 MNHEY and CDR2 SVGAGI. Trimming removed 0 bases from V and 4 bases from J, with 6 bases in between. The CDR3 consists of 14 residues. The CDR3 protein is CASSYSALNEKLFF. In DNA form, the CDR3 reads TGTGCCAGCAGTTACTCAGCCCTTAATGAAAAACTGTTTTTT.

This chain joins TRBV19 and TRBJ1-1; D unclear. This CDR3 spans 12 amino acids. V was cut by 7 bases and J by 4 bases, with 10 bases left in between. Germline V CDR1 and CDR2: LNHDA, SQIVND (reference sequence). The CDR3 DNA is TGTGCCAGTACTCGGGTCGGCACTGAAGCTTTCTTT. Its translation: CASTRVGTEAFF.

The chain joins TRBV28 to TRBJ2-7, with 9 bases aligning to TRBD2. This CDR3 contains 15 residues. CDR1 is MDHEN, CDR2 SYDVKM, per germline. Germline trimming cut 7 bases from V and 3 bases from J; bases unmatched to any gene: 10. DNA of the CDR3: TGTGCCAGCACTGACCCAGCGGGAGGCTTCTACGAGCAGTACTTC. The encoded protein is CASTDPAGGFYEQYF.